One and the same sample provided the 7 T cell receptor beta chains below, sequenced in a study of somatic mutations in cytotoxic T cells in rheumatoid arthritis. Only in-frame clones appear in the TCRdb table, and some are missing; sequencing was by immunoSEQ multiplex PCR. Seen here are 9,000 to 15,000 clones, just under 75% observed once, and the top ten hold 11%. What was sequenced was CD8+ T cells sorted from blood. These receptor sequences come from a woman in her thirties or forties in good health.

CDR3 DNA sequence: TGTGCCATCAGTGAGTGGGGGCAGGTGAGTGGGAGTGAGCAGTTCTTC. It is translated as CAISEWGQVSGSEQFF. V gene TRBV10-3 combines with J gene TRBJ2-1; D might be TRBD1 (6 bases). Per the germline V gene, CDR1 is ENHRY and CDR2 is SYGVKD. This CDR3 contains 16 residues. The ends were cut back, 1 base at V and 9 bases at J, with 19 bases in the middle.

The chain recombines TRBV5-8 with TRBJ2-2; 8 positions agree with TRBD2. V shed 1 base, J shed 7 bases, and the junction held 9 bases outside the gene matches. CDR3 length: 16 residues. Germline-derived CDR1 and CDR2 are SGHTS and YDEGEE. CDR3 nucleotides: TGTGCCAGCAGCTTGTATACGGGGGGGATCCTCGGGGAGCTGTTTTTT. Its translation: CASSLYTGGILGELFF.

The V and J genes are TRBV9 and TRBJ1-1; D not certain. Trimming left V 0 bases short and J 6 bases short, with 9 bases between. The CDR3 spans 13 residues. Germline lookup yields CDR1 SGDLS and CDR2 YYNGEE. The DNA for the CDR3 is TGTGCCAGCAGCGTAGAAACTGTTTCTGAAGCTTTCTTT. The encoded protein is CASSVETVSEAFF.

This chain links TRBV5-5 with TRBJ1-4; no definite D call. V was cut by 3 bases and J by 4 bases, with 7 bases left in between. The CDR3 loop spans 13 amino acids. Germline CDR1 and CDR2: SGHKS and YYEKEE (reference sequence). CDR3: CASSWEFNEKLFF. The DNA for the CDR3 is TGTGCCAGCAGCTGGGAATTTAATGAAAAACTGTTTTTT.

The chain couples TRBV2 to TRBJ2-1; TRBD2 matches 14 bases. Per the germline V gene, CDR1 is SNHLY and CDR2 is FYNNEI. V was clipped by 5 bases and J by 1 base; unmatched bases: 4. The CDR3 has 17 amino acids. CDR3 sequence (DNA): TGTGCCAGCAGTCACGGACTAGCGGGGGGATCCTACAATGAGCAGTTCTTC. Protein sequence: CASSHGLAGGSYNEQFF. Drawing the rest from reference TRBV2 and TRBJ2-1, the complete variable domain is EPEVTQTPSHQVTQMGQEVILRCVPISNHLYFYWYRQILGQKVEFLVSFYNNEISEKSEIFDDQFSVERPDGSNFTLKIRSTKLEDSAMYFCASSHGLAGGSYNEQFFGPGTRLTVL.

This chain connects TRBV6-5 to TRBJ2-7, with 10 bases aligning to TRBD1. The CDR3 runs 15 residues. The ends lost 2 bases at V and 1 base at J; junction bases unmatched: 2. Per the germline V gene, CDR1 is MNHEY and CDR2 is SVGAGI. The CDR3 DNA is TGTGCCAGCAGTTACATGGGACAGGGGTCCTACGAGCAGTACTTC. It yields the protein CASSYMGQGSYEQYF.

The chain recombines TRBV30 with TRBJ2-7; 7 nucleotides line up with TRBD1. Germline CDR1 is GTSNPN and CDR2 is SVGIG (reference sequence). V lost 1 base, J lost 4 bases, and 4 bases stayed unmatched. The CDR3 has 13 residues. The CDR3 here is CAWSAEGAYEQYF. In nucleotides, the CDR3 is TGTGCCTGGAGTGCAGAGGGGGCTTACGAGCAGTACTTC.